Presented here are 12 T cell receptor beta chains from one specimen sequenced in a study of T-cell reconstitution after alpha-beta-depleted transplantation in children. Preparation of the TCRbeta library was carried out with unique molecular identifiers. TCRdb processed the PCR reads anew with MiXCR; each CDR3 protein has one entry. The top ten clones hold more than 9% of a sample with about 120,000 distinct CDR3 sequences, about 21% of them seen once. Sequencing was performed on PBMCs, mostly from graft donor cells, taken 180 days after TCRalphabeta/CD19-depleted stem cell transplant. These receptors were obtained from a male patient between 2 and 10 years old who had a stem cell transplant for chronic granulomatous disease, so the T cells may come from the graft donor.

This clonotype was seen many times. The rearrangement links TRBV12-3 or TRBV12-4 to TRBJ2-3; possibly TRBD2 for D (5 bases). V was pared by 1 base and J by 0 bases, with 5 bases between. The CDR3 is 14 amino acids. The DNA of the CDR3 is TGTGCCAGCAGTTTAGGCGGGAGCACAGATACGCAGTATTTT. This codes for CASSLGGSTDTQYF.

As regards this clonotype: This clone may be a read error of a much larger clone one base away. The CDR3 loop reads CASSPIVLAQVTQYF. Here the CDR3 DNA reads TGCGCCAGCAGCCCTATCGTACTGGCACAAGTGACCCAGTACTTC. V is TRBV5-1 and J is TRBJ2-5; D is undetermined. CDR1 and CDR2 from the germline V gene are SGHRS and YFSETQ. CDR3 length equals 15 residues.

This clonotype occurred a few times. This chain joins TRBV7-6 and TRBJ2-1; 7 bases fit TRBD2. The CDR3 is 14 residues long. The germline V gene encodes CDR1 SGHVS and CDR2 FNYEAQ. J lost 6 bases, V lost 3 bases, and 5 bases had no gene match. DNA of the CDR3: TGTGCCAGCAGCTTTAACACGGGGGGCAATGAGCAGTTCTTC. Translated, it gives CASSFNTGGNEQFF.

V and J are TRBV5-1 and TRBJ2-3; D unclear. The germline V and J ends were trimmed by 6 bases and 0 bases, with 20 bases remaining between them. Germline V gene sequence: CDR1 SGHRS, CDR2 YFSETQ. This CDR3 contains 17 residues. CDR3 in amino acids: CASNEQGAPPSTDTQYF. The CDR3 DNA is TGCGCCAGCAACGAACAAGGAGCGCCCCCAAGCACAGATACGCAGTATTTT.

The chain employs TRBV15 and TRBJ2-7, with D unclear. The CDR3 covers 14 residues. Trimming removed 3 bases from V and 3 bases from J, with 12 bases in between. CDR1 is LNHNV and CDR2 is YYDKDF in the germline V gene (reference sequence). Here the CDR3 DNA reads TGTGCCACCAGCAGCCGGAGTGAGATCTACGAGCAGTACTTC. The encoded protein is CATSSRSEIYEQYF.

V gene TRBV20-1 combines with J gene TRBJ2-2; D remains ambiguous. There are 13 residues in the CDR3. The V and J ends lost 6 bases and 6 bases respectively, with 14 bases between them. CDR1 and CDR2 (germline): DFQATT, SNEGSKA (reference sequence). CDR3 protein: CSAGRNRAGELFF. Written as DNA, the CDR3 is TGCAGTGCAGGTCGGAATAGGGCCGGGGAGCTGTTTTTT.

This clonotype was picked up a small number of times. This chain uses TRBV11-2 with TRBJ2-3, with D perhaps given as TRBD1 or TRBD2 (5 bases each). The CDR3 extends over 12 amino acids. Per the germline V gene, CDR1 is SGHAT and CDR2 is FQNNGV. The ends were cut back, 3 bases at V and 4 bases at J, with 5 bases in the middle. CDR3 in DNA: TGTGCCAGCAGCTTGGGGGCAGATACGCAGTATTTT. Encoded protein: CASSLGADTQYF.

The genes are TRBV15 and TRBJ2-1, with 11 bases that match TRBD2. J gave up 0 bases and V 1 base, and 5 bases lay outside the gene matches. Germline-derived CDR1 and CDR2 are LNHNV and YYDKDF (reference sequence). The CDR3 runs to 18 residues. In DNA form, the CDR3 reads TGTGCCACCAGCAGAGGGTCGGGACTAGCGGTCTCCTACAATGAGCAGTTCTTC. Its protein is CATSRGSGLAVSYNEQFF.

The chain recombines TRBV9 with TRBJ2-2, with TRBD1 as a possible D gene (6 bases). Germline CDR1 reads SGDLS; CDR2 reads YYNGEE. V was trimmed by 4 bases and J by 4 bases, leaving 11 bases between them. This CDR3 is 14 amino acids long. CDR3 nucleotide sequence: TGTGCCAGCAGCAGACAGGCGACCACCGGGGAGCTGTTTTTT. Translated: CASSRQATTGELFF.

This clonotype has at least ten counts. The chain is built from TRBV3-1 and TRBJ2-6, with 7 bases that match TRBD1. This CDR3 has 15 amino acids. Trimming cost V 4 bases and J 4 bases; bases outside gene matches: 4. From germline, CDR1 is LGHDT and CDR2 YNNKEL (reference sequence). The CDR3 loop is CASSPTGSGANVLTF. As DNA, the CDR3 is TGTGCCAGCAGCCCGACAGGGTCAGGGGCCAACGTCCTGACTTTC.

This clonotype showed up just a few times. The rearrangement uses TRBV12-3 or TRBV12-4 and TRBJ2-1; tentatively, D is TRBD2 (5 bases). The CDR3 runs to 16 residues. V was cut by 3 bases and J by 0 bases, with 12 bases left in between. Written as DNA, the CDR3 is TGTGCCAGCAGTTTGGGTAGCGAACACTCCTACAATGAGCAGTTCTTC. Amino acid sequence: CASSLGSEHSYNEQFF.

This clonotype was picked up a small number of times. V is TRBV12-3 or TRBV12-4 and J is TRBJ2-2; D ambiguous. V lost 6 bases and J lost 5, with 19 bases in between. The CDR3 extends over 16 amino acids. The CDR3 is CASSRLRASRTGELFF. The CDR3 coding sequence is TGTGCCAGCAGCCGCTTACGGGCTAGTCGGACCGGGGAGCTGTTTTTT.